The following is a T cell receptor (beta chain) sequence with its context. Its antigen is not identified. In this CDR3 the conserved last residue, phenylalanine or tryptophan, is missing, so a read error is likely. This sample stems from a study of post-analysis software for immune sequencing data. Unique molecular identifiers tagged the TCR beta cDNA libraries. TCRdb recomputed calls from the PCR reads with MiXCR, one row per CDR3 protein. This table holds about 770,000 distinct CDR3 sequences, approximately 44% found once. J was trimmed by 5 bases and V by 4 bases; bases with no gene match: 4. This CDR3 contains 13 residues. Findings and limits, study-wide: When patients were compared with controls, 5 or 6 TRBV segments were more frequent, TRBV5-6, TRBV5-1 and TRBV20-1 among them.

This chain links TRBV12-3 or TRBV12-4 with TRBJ2-5; TRBD1 matches at 7 bases. Sequences were obtained from blood. The TCR originated in a girl aged 5-17 years with multiple sclerosis. The CDR3 DNA follows: TGTGCCAGCAGTTCAGGGGGTTTGGAGACCCAGTACTAC. This sequence encodes CASSSGGLETQYY.